This paragraph reports one T cell receptor beta chain. Antigen: not known. This specimen belongs to a study of T cell responses to AZD1222 COVID-19 vaccine. Study results and caveats: Researchers report vaccine-associated CD4 TCRs spanning spike, with dominance at 160-218 and 743-854. The study reported that nearly half of spike-specific TCRs target unmutated variant regions. The donors showed a predominance of white British ancestry and of females, with possible underestimation of clonal diversity.

V gave up 9 bases and J gave up 9 bases, with 15 bases separating them. Germline V gives CDR1 ENHRY, CDR2 SYGVKD. The CDR3 runs to 13 residues. TCRdb's table, derived via immunoSEQ multiplex PCR, lists solely in-frame clones and lacks some. The sample has approximately 190,000 clones; roughly 92% are singletons. The genes are TRBV10-3 and TRBJ1-6, with D perhaps matching TRBD1 (5 bases). This TCR was recovered from an adult who received the AZD1222 COVID-19 vaccine. This material consisted of peripheral blood, taken 28 days after the second AZD1222 dose. The CDR3 sequence is CAMGPAGSSPLHF. CDR3 nucleotides: TGTGCCATGGGACCCGCTGGGAGTTCACCCCTCCACTTT.